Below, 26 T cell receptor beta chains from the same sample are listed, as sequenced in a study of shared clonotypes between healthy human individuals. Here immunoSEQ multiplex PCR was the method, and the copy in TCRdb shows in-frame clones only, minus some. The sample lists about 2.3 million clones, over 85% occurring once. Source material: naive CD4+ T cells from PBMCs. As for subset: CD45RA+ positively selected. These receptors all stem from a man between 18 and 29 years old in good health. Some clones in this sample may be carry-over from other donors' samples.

The CDR3: CASSSRRPSNQPQHF. For the CDR3, the DNA is TGTGCCAGTTCCAGTAGGCGGCCTAGCAATCAGCCCCAGCATTTT. The rearrangement links TRBV19 to TRBJ1-5; D is ambiguous. The CDR3 loop spans 15 amino acids. CDR1 and CDR2 (germline): LNHDA, SQIVND (reference sequence). The ends were cut back, 8 bases at V and 0 bases at J, with 14 bases in the middle. Filled out from reference TRBV19 and TRBJ1-5, the complete variable domain reads DGGITQSPKYLFRKEGQNVTLSCEQNLNHDAMYWYRQDPGQGLRLIYYSQIVNDFQKGDIAEGYSVSREKKESFPLTVTSAQKNPTAFYLCASSSRRPSNQPQHFGDGTRLSIL.

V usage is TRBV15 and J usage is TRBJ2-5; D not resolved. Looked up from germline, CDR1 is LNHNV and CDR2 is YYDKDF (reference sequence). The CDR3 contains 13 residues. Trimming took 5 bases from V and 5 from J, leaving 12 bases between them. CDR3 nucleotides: TGTGCCACCAGCGCAAACCCGCGGGAGACCCAGTACTTC. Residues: CATSANPRETQYF.

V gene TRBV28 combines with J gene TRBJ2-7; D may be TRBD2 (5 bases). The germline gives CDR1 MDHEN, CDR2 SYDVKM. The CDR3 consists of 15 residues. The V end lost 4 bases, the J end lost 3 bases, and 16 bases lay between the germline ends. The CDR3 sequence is CASSSWTEDFYEQYF. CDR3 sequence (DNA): TGTGCCAGCAGTTCATGGACTGAGGACTTCTACGAGCAGTACTTC.

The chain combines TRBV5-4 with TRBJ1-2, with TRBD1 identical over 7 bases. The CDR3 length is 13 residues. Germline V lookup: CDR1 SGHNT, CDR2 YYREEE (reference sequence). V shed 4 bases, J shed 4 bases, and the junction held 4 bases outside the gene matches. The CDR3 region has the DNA TGTGCCAGCAGCGTAGGGGGCTTCTATGGCTACACCTTC. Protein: CASSVGGFYGYTF.

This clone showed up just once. The chain's CDR3 is CASSLAQQFYEQYF. The DNA for the CDR3 is TGTGCCAGCAGCTTAGCGCAGCAGTTCTACGAGCAGTACTTC. The rearrangement links TRBV7-8 to TRBJ2-7; the D is unclear. The V end lost 0 bases, the J end lost 3 bases, and 9 bases lay between the germline ends. The length of the CDR3 is 14 residues. The germline V gene has CDR1 SGHVS and CDR2 FQNEAQ.

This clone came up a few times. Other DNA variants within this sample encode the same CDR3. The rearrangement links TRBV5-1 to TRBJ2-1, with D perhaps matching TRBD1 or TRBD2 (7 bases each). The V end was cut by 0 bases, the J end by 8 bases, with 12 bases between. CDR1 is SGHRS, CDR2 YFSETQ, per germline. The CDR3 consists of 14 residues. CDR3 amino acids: CASSLGQGGDEQFF. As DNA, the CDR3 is TGCGCCAGCAGCTTGGGACAGGGAGGGGATGAGCAGTTCTTC.

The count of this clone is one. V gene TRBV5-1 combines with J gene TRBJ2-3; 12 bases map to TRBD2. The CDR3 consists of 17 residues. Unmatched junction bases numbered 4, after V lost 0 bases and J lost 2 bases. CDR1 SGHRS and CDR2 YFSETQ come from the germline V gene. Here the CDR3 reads CASSLAWTSGTTDTQYF. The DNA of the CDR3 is TGCGCCAGCAGCTTGGCTTGGACTAGCGGGACCACAGATACGCAGTATTTT.

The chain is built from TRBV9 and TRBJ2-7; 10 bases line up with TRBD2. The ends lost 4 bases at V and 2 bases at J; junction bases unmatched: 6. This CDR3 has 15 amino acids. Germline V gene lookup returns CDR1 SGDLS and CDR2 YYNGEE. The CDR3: CASSPTSGKPYEQYF. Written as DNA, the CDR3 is TGTGCCAGCAGCCCAACTAGCGGGAAACCCTACGAGCAGTACTTC.

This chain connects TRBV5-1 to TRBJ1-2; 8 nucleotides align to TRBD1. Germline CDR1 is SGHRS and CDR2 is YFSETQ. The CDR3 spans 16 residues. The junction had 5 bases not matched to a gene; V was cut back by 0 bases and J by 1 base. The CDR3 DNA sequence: TGCGCCAGCAGCTTGGATTGGGACAGGATTAACTATGGCTACACCTTC. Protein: CASSLDWDRINYGYTF.

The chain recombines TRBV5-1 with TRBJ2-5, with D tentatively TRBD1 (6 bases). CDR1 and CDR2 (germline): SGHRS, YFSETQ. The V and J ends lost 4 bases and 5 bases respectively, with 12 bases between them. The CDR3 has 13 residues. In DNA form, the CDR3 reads TGCGCCAGCAGCCGACAGGAGCGGGAGACCCAGTACTTC. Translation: CASSRQERETQYF.

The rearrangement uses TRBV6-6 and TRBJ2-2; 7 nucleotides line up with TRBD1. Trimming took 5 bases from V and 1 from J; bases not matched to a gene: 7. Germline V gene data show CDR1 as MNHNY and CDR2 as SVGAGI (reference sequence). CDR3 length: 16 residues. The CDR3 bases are TGTGCCAGCAGTAACCGACAGGGCCGGAACACCGGGGAGCTGTTTTTT. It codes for CASSNRQGRNTGELFF.

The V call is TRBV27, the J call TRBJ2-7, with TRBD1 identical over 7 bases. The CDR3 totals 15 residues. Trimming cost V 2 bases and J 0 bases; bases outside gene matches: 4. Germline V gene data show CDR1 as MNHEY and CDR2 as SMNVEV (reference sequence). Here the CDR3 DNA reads TGTGCCAGCAGTTTACATGGGACAGACTCCTACGAGCAGTACTTC. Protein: CASSLHGTDSYEQYF.

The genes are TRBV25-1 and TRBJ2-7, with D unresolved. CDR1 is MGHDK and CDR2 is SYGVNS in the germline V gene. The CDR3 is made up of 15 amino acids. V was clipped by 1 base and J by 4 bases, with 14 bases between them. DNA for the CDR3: TGTGCCAGCAGTGAATTCGGGCTCCTCGGGTACGAGCAGTACTTC. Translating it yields CASSEFGLLGYEQYF.

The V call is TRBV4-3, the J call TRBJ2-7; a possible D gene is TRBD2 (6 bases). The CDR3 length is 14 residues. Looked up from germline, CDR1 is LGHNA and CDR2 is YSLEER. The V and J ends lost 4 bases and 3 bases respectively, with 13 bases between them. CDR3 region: CASSRPIGGYEQYF. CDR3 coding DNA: TGCGCCAGCAGCCGGCCGATCGGGGGCTACGAGCAGTACTTC.

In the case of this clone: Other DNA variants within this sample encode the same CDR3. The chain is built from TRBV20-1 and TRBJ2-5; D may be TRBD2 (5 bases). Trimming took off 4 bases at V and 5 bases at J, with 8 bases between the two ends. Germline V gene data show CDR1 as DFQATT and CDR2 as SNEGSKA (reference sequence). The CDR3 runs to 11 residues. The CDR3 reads CSATTGETQYF. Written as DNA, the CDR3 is TGCAGTGCTACGACGGGGGAGACCCAGTACTTC.

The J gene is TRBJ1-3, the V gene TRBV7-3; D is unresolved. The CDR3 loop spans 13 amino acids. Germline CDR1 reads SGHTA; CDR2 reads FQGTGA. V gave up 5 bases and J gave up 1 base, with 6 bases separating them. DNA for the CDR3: TGTGCCAGCAGCATCGGGTCTGGAAACACCATATATTTT. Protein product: CASSIGSGNTIYF.

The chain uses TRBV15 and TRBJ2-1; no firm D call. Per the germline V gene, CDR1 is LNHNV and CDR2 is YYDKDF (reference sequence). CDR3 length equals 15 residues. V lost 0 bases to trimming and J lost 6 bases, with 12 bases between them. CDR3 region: CATSRDLSGGNEQFF. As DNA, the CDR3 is TGTGCCACCAGCAGAGATCTATCTGGTGGCAATGAGCAGTTCTTC.

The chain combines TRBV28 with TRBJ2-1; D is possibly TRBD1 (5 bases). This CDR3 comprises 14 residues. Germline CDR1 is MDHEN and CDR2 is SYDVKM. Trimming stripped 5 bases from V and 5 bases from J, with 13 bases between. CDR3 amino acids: CASSDPGRDNEQFF. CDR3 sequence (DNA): TGTGCCAGCAGTGACCCTGGCAGGGACAATGAGCAGTTCTTC. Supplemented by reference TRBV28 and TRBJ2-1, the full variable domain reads DVKVTQSSRYLVKRTGEKVFLECVQDMDHENMFWYRQDPGLGLRLIYFSYDVKMKEKGDIPEGYSVSREKKERFSLILESASTNQTSMYLCASSDPGRDNEQFFGPGTRLTVL.

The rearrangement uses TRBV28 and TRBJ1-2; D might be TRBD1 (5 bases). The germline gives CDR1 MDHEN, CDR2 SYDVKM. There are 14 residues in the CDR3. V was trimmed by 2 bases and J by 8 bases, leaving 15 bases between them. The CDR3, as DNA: TGTGCCAGCAGTTTAAGGGGTCGGACCCTAGGCTACACCTTC. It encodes CASSLRGRTLGYTF.

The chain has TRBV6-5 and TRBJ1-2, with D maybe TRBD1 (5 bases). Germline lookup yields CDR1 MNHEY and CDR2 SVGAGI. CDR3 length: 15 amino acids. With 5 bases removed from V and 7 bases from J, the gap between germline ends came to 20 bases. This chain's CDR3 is CASSQVQVAPTGYTF. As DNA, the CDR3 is TGTGCCAGCAGTCAGGTACAGGTCGCCCCCACTGGCTACACCTTC.

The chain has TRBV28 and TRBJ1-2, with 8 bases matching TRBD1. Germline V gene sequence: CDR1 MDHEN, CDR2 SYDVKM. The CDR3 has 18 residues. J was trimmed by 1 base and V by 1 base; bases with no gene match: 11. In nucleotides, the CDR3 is TGTGCCAGCAGTTTATCAGGGGGCGCGATTAACCTTAACTATGGCTACACCTTC. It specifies CASSLSGGAINLNYGYTF.

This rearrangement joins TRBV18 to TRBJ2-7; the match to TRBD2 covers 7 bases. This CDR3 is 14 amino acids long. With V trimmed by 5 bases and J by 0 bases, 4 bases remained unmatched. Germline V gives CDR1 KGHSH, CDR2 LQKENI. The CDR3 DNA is TGTGCCAGCTCATATGGCGGGAGCTCCTACGAGCAGTACTTC. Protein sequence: CASSYGGSSYEQYF.

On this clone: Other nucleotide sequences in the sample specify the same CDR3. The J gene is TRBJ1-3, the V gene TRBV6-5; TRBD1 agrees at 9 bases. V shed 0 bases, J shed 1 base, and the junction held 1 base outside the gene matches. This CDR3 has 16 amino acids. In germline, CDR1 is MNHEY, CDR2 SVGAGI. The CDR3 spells CASSYSGQGSGNTIYF. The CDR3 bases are TGTGCCAGCAGTTACTCAGGACAGGGGTCTGGAAACACCATATATTTT.

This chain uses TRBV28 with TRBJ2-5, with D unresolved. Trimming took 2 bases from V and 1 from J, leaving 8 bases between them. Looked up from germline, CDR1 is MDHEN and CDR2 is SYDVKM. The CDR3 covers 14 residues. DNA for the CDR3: TGTGCCAGCAGTTTAGGATTTTCCCAAGAGACCCAGTACTTC. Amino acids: CASSLGFSQETQYF.

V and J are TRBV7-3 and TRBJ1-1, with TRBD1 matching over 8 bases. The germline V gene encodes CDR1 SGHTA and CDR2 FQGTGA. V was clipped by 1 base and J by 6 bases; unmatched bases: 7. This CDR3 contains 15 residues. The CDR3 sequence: CASSLMGRGQSEAFF. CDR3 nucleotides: TGTGCCAGCAGCTTAATGGGCAGGGGGCAATCTGAAGCTTTCTTT.

CDR3 amino acids: CASSSGGTGSNEKLFF. The CDR3 DNA reads as TGTGCCAGCAGCTCGGGCGGGACAGGGTCAAATGAAAAACTGTTTTTT. The chain is built from TRBV7-9 and TRBJ1-4; 9 bases agree with TRBD1. Germline-derived CDR1 and CDR2 are SEHNR and FQNEAQ (reference sequence). V was pared by 4 bases and J by 5 bases, with 8 bases of the junction left unmatched. The CDR3 totals 16 residues.